This T cell receptor (beta chain) emerged from a study of cytomegalovirus exposure and HLA in healthy donors. Study results and limitations: The study dropped some indistinguishable V segments, TRBV6-2 and TRBV6-3 among them.

A note on this clone: What it binds is unknown.

Germline assignment: CDR1 MNHEY and CDR2 SMNVEV (reference sequence). Trimming removed 2 bases at V and 5 bases at J, with 15 bases between. There are 15 residues in the CDR3. PCR employed 60 Vbeta and 13 Jbeta primers. Profiling relied on immunoSEQ multiplex PCR, and the TCRdb table lists in-frame clones only, not all of them. The table has 180,000 or so clones, 82% seen once. The chain recombines TRBV27 with TRBJ1-1; D is uncertain. Sample: PBMCs. This receptor was obtained from a boy between 2 and 10 years old in good health and CMV-seronegative. The CDR3 region has the DNA TGTGCCAGCAGTTTACAGGCGGGGAGAGAAACTGAAGCTTTCTTT. Translating it yields CASSLQAGRETEAFF.